Below, 10 T cell receptor beta chains from the same sample are listed, as sequenced in a study of shared clonotypes between healthy human individuals. Only in-frame clones appear in the TCRdb table, and some are missing; sequencing was by immunoSEQ multiplex PCR. The table records around 1.4 million clones, roughly 98.5% of them present only once. Sequencing input: naive CD4+ T cells sorted from blood. Subset defined: CD45RA+ positively selected. The receptors derive from a young man in good health.

The chain employs TRBV11-2 and TRBJ1-2; no firm D call. Germline lookup yields CDR1 SGHAT and CDR2 FQNNGV. Trimming took 3 bases from V and 4 from J, leaving 12 bases between them. This CDR3 comprises 14 residues. CDR3 residues: CASSLLGLGYGYTF. DNA for the CDR3: TGTGCCAGCAGCTTGTTGGGGTTGGGCTATGGCTACACCTTC.

The chain joins TRBV11-3 to TRBJ2-1, with TRBD2 identical over 12 bases. This CDR3 comprises 14 residues. In germline, CDR1 is SGHNT, CDR2 YENEEA. J was trimmed by 9 bases and V by 5 bases; bases with no gene match: 5. In DNA, the CDR3 is TGTGCCAGCAGCGAGACTAGCGGGAGCACTGAGCAGTTCTTC. Its protein is CASSETSGSTEQFF.

The chain joins TRBV7-2 to TRBJ2-6, with D perhaps TRBD2 (7 bases). Germline loops: CDR1 SGHTA, CDR2 FQGNSA. V was cut by 2 bases and J by 0 bases, with 17 bases left in between. This CDR3 region has 19 residues. CDR3 sequence reads: CASSLYRGRGYSGANVLTF. CDR3 in DNA: TGTGCCAGCAGCTTATATAGGGGGAGGGGTTACTCTGGGGCCAACGTCCTGACTTTC.

The rearrangement links TRBV4-1 to TRBJ1-5, with D uncertain. V shed 1 base and J shed 11 bases, with 15 bases lying between them. Germline lookup yields CDR1 MGHRA and CDR2 YSYEKL. This CDR3 region has 14 residues. The CDR3 reads CASSQAVDPRAQHF. CDR3 sequence (DNA): TGCGCCAGCAGCCAAGCGGTCGACCCCCGGGCCCAGCATTTT.

This chain uses TRBV19 with TRBJ2-1, with D possibly being TRBD1 or TRBD2 (5 bases each). The CDR3 covers 14 residues. Germline V lookup: CDR1 LNHDA, CDR2 SQIVND (reference sequence). Trimming removed 10 bases from V and 2 bases from J, with 15 bases in between. CDR3 protein: CATTRDLTYNEQFF. CDR3 bases: TGTGCCACAACTCGGGACCTTACCTACAATGAGCAGTTCTTC.

The CDR3 sequence is CASSSGTGGRTDTQYF. The CDR3 DNA reads as TGTGCCAGCAGTTCCGGGACAGGGGGACGGACAGATACGCAGTATTTT. V usage is TRBV6-5 and J usage is TRBJ2-3, with 11 bases fitting TRBD1. The CDR3 totals 16 residues. With 4 bases clipped from V and 3 bases from J, the junction kept 6 bases outside the gene matches. CDR1 is MNHEY and CDR2 is SVGAGI in the germline V gene.

The rearrangement uses TRBV18 and TRBJ2-3; no firm D call. The germline gives CDR1 KGHSH, CDR2 LQKENI. The CDR3 runs 12 residues. The V and J ends lost 3 bases and 6 bases respectively, with 7 bases between them. The CDR3 is CASSPLLDTQYF. Here the CDR3 DNA reads TGTGCCAGCTCACCGCTTCTGGATACGCAGTATTTT.

The chain recombines TRBV6-6 with TRBJ2-7; no clear D gene. Germline V gene sequence: CDR1 MNHNY, CDR2 SVGAGI (reference sequence). Trimming stripped 8 bases from V and 3 bases from J, with 11 bases between. This CDR3 has 12 residues. Here the CDR3 reads CASGTVNYEQYF. The DNA for the CDR3 is TGTGCCAGCGGCACCGTAAACTACGAGCAGTACTTC.

This rearrangement joins TRBV11-2 to TRBJ2-7; 8 nucleotides match TRBD1. The CDR3 sequence is 15 residues long. Per germline, CDR1 SGHAT and CDR2 FQNNGV. With 0 bases clipped from V and 2 bases from J, the junction kept 3 bases outside the gene matches. CDR3 nucleotide sequence: TGTGCCAGCAGCTTAGAGGGGACAGGACCCTACGAGCAGTACTTC. This codes for CASSLEGTGPYEQYF.

Note on this clone: This sample includes further DNA sequences coding for the same CDR3. This sequence joins TRBV4-3 and TRBJ2-7; weak D call: TRBD2 (5 bases). Per the germline V gene, CDR1 is LGHNA and CDR2 is YSLEER. There are 14 residues in the CDR3. V lost 0 bases and J lost 4, with 10 bases in between. For the CDR3, the DNA is TGCGCCAGCAGCCAAGAGGGGAGAGGATACGAGCAGTACTTC. Its protein is CASSQEGRGYEQYF.